The rows below give T cell receptor beta chains drawn from one sample of a study of shared clonotypes between healthy human individuals. The table came from immunoSEQ multiplex PCR; TCRdb's copy has only in-frame clones and leaves some out. Among about 1,800,000 clones listed, approximately 94% were seen once. The material sequenced was naive CD8+ T cells sorted from blood. The receptor source for this set is a man between 18 and 35 years old in good health. The CDR3 runs from the conserved cysteine through the conserved F or W. The D gene is left open where the match is weak. Clone size is shown for a subset of rows, as once, few, many or a class of expanded clone.

TRBV5-6,TRBJ1-1,TRBD1,-,CASSLLVPQGAYTEAFF,TGTGCCAGCAGCCTCCTCGTTCCGCAGGGGGCATACACTGAAGCTTTCTTT
TRBV16,TRBJ2-7,-,-,CASSQSDSYEQYF,TGTGCCAGCAGCCAATCAGACTCCTACGAGCAGTACTTC
TRBV7-2,TRBJ2-7,TRBD1,-,CARQDRGAYEQYF,TGTGCCCGTCAGGACAGGGGCGCCTACGAGCAGTACTTC
TRBV6-5,TRBJ2-7,TRBD1,-,CASSYLQGNEQYF,TGTGCCAGCAGTTACTTACAGGGGAACGAGCAGTACTTC
TRBV6-8,TRBJ2-2,TRBD1,-,CASSYPDRGSGELFF,TGTGCCAGCAGTTACCCGGACAGGGGGAGTGGGGAGCTGTTTTTT
TRBV28,TRBJ1-2,-,-,CASSLGTYKGGYTF,TGTGCCAGCAGTTTAGGGACCTACAAGGGTGGCTACACCTTC
TRBV4-3,TRBJ2-7,-,-,CASSLSSVAEQYF,TGCGCCAGCAGCCTGAGTAGCGTCGCCGAGCAGTACTTC
TRBV6-5,TRBJ2-2,-,-,CASSYTKRTGELFF,TGTGCCAGCAGTTACACCAAGCGGACCGGGGAGCTGTTTTTT
TRBV4-3,TRBJ2-7,-,-,CASSQDLVSPRWYF,TGCGCCAGCAGCCAAGATCTTGTTAGCCCCAGGTGGTACTTC
TRBV7-2,TRBJ2-5,TRBD2,-,CASSFGLAGVFSQETQYF,TGTGCCAGCAGCTTCGGACTAGCGGGAGTTTTCTCCCAAGAGACCCAGTACTTC
TRBV27,TRBJ1-1,-,-,CASSLNEARGNTEAFF,TGTGCCAGCAGCCTAAATGAGGCGCGAGGGAACACTGAAGCTTTCTTT
TRBV2,TRBJ2-1,-,-,CASSEGQGGYNEQFF,TGTGCCAGCAGTGAAGGGCAGGGGGGATACAATGAGCAGTTCTTC
TRBV7-9,TRBJ2-7,TRBD1,-,CASSLVTGALSYEQYF,TGTGCCAGCAGCTTAGTTACAGGGGCCCTCTCCTACGAGCAGTACTTC
TRBV5-8,TRBJ1-2,TRBD1,once,CASSHRQGGLSDYTF,TGTGCCAGCAGCCACCGACAGGGAGGGCTTAGTGACTACACCTTC
TRBV28,TRBJ1-5,-,-,CASRSTDFDSNQPQHF,TGTGCCAGCAGGTCTACAGATTTCGATAGCAATCAGCCCCAGCATTTT
TRBV9,TRBJ1-2,-,-,CASSVGGGVGGYTF,TGTGCCAGCAGCGTAGGAGGAGGGGTCGGTGGCTACACCTTC
TRBV5-1,TRBJ2-2,TRBD1,-,CASSLEWGTARTGELFF,TGCGCCAGCAGCTTGGAATGGGGGACAGCCCGAACCGGGGAGCTGTTTTTT
TRBV28,TRBJ2-7,-,-,CASSHRTAYEQYF,TGTGCCAGCAGCCATCGGACAGCCTACGAGCAGTACTTC
TRBV9,TRBJ2-5,-,-,CASSVDYSQETQYF,TGTGCCAGCAGCGTAGATTATAGCCAAGAGACCCAGTACTTC
TRBV4-3,TRBJ2-1,-,-,CASSQEAGPYNEQFF,TGCGCCAGCAGCCAAGAGGCGGGACCCTACAATGAGCAGTTCTTC
TRBV11-2,TRBJ2-1,-,-,CASSREGSWEYNEQFF,TGTGCCAGCAGCCGAGAAGGCAGTTGGGAGTACAATGAGCAGTTCTTC
TRBV9,TRBJ2-7,-,-,CASSSDSEEQYF,TGTGCCAGCAGCTCGGACAGTGAAGAGCAGTACTTC
TRBV5-1,TRBJ1-2,TRBD1,once,CASSLVYRDRGSGYTF,TGCGCCAGCAGCTTGGTATATCGAGACAGGGGGAGTGGCTACACCTTC
TRBV10-3,TRBJ1-6,TRBD1,-,CAIRDRDNSPLHF,TGTGCCATCAGGGACAGGGATAATTCACCCCTCCACTTT
TRBV5-4,TRBJ2-2,TRBD1,few,CASSYEGGGTGELFF,TGTGCCAGCAGCTACGAAGGGGGCGGGACCGGGGAGCTGTTTTTT
TRBV7-8,TRBJ1-1,-,-,CASSHTMNTEAFF,TGTGCCAGCAGCCATACAATGAACACTGAAGCTTTCTTT
TRBV4-1,TRBJ2-7,-,-,CASSQDGGLKYEQYF,TGCGCCAGCAGCCAAGATGGGGGGCTAAAGTACGAGCAGTACTTC
TRBV25-1,TRBJ1-1,TRBD1,few,CASRQGAAEAFF,TGTGCCAGCAGACAGGGGGCAGCTGAAGCTTTCTTT
TRBV29-1,TRBJ2-4,-,once,CSVEVYTFRNIQYF,TGCAGCGTTGAAGTCTACACATTCAGGAACATTCAGTACTTC
TRBV10-2,TRBJ1-3,-,-,CASSESGGTGNTIYF,TGCGCCAGCAGTGAGTCAGGCGGAACTGGAAACACCATATATTTT
TRBV6-6,TRBJ2-3,-,-,CASSHSTDTQYF,TGTGCCAGCAGTCATTCCACAGATACGCAGTATTTT
TRBV4-1,TRBJ2-1,-,-,CASSLPPGSGHNEQFF,TGCGCCAGCAGCCTCCCGCCGGGCAGTGGGCACAATGAGCAGTTCTTC
TRBV2,TRBJ2-3,TRBD2,-,CASISLTSGGDTQYF,TGTGCCAGCATAAGCTTGACTAGCGGGGGGGATACGCAGTATTTT
TRBV5-7,TRBJ1-5,TRBD1,-,CASSLSTGTDQPQHF,TGTGCCAGCAGCTTGTCGACAGGGACCGATCAGCCCCAGCATTTT
TRBV9,TRBJ1-2,-,-,CASSATGTQNGYTF,TGTGCCAGCAGCGCCACCGGGACACAGAATGGCTACACCTTC
TRBV4-1,TRBJ2-7,-,once,CASSQAGQGEQYF,TGCGCCAGCAGCCAAGCCGGGCAGGGGGAGCAGTACTTC
TRBV28,TRBJ1-3,-,-,CASSGQYLGNTIYF,TGTGCCAGCAGCGGACAGTACCTTGGAAACACCATATATTTT
TRBV2,TRBJ1-2,-,-,CASSPGRDRSDYGYTF,TGTGCCAGCAGTCCTGGTCGGGACCGAAGCGACTATGGCTACACCTTC
TRBV4-3,TRBJ1-1,-,-,CASSQEAVGGGNTEAFF,TGCGCCAGCAGCCAAGAGGCCGTCGGGGGAGGGAACACTGAAGCTTTCTTT
TRBV7-8,TRBJ1-5,TRBD1,-,CASSPNVKDRGTQPQHF,TGTGCCAGCAGCCCAAATGTCAAGGACAGGGGGACTCAGCCCCAGCATTTT
TRBV7-9,TRBJ2-3,TRBD2,-,CASGTRITDTQYF,TGTGCCAGCGGGACTAGAATCACAGATACGCAGTATTTT
TRBV27,TRBJ1-6,-,-,CASSPWDMNSPLHF,TGTGCCAGCAGCCCTTGGGACATGAATTCACCCCTCCACTTT
TRBV4-1,TRBJ1-5,-,-,CASSQARDQPQHF,TGCGCCAGCAGCCAGGCCAGGGATCAGCCCCAGCATTTT